This T cell receptor beta chain was captured in a study of long-term antiretroviral therapy in people with HIV (dated by TCRdb to the early 2020s). As for the study more broadly: The earliest samples were collected approximately a decade before the 2015 WHO recommendation for immediate ART, a period when ART was typically delayed until CD4 counts fell. This retrospective serial study examined whether starting ART and sustained HIV suppression were associated with changes in the composition and diversity of the TRB repertoire in peripheral blood. No cross-contamination during QIAcube processing was shown when test extractions of a monoclonal T-cell line were performed alongside a few dozen polyclonal samples. The cohort contributed fewer than 200 cryopreserved PBMC samples from 30 adults with confirmed HIV infection, collected serially over a mean of approximately six years (range 1-12). Of the 30 or so participants with HIV, 10 to 11 were female.

Concerning this clone itself: What this receptor recognizes is not known. Within one base of it there is no much larger clone, and no base qualities were kept.

To be included, a participant needed at least one PBMC sample from before ART initiation plus at least two post-ART samples. Treatment was received in the United States of America by all participants with HIV. Before DNA extraction, cryopreserved samples containing about 0.9-10 million PBMC were thawed and washed. At the time of the earliest PBMC sample, participants with HIV were aged between roughly 23 and 60 years. PBMC samples from each participant spanned 1-4 timepoints before ART initiation and 2-8 timepoints after ART initiation, with a median of 7 samples. For every participant, serial HIV viral load, CD4+ T-cell count, ART history and demographic data were obtained. Genomic DNA was extracted from unsorted PBMC with a Qiagen kit on a QIAcube, processed in batches of 12 samples. Results and caveats for the whole study, not just this receptor: Because cell numbers in pre-ART samples were limited, unsorted PBMC were profiled instead of sorted CD4+ and CD8+ T cells. Samples dated from the mid-2000s to the late 2010s, and the ART regimens used may be less effective than current ones. ART initiation was associated with a significant increase in TRB diversity, but diversity stayed significantly below transplant donor controls even after long-term ART. At every time point, the repertoire was dominated by expanded TRB clones first identified before ART initiation, although this dominance fluctuated and, in many PLHIV, declined after ART. HIV repertoires had narrower CDR3 length ranges than controls, and the network structure suggested an antigen-experienced repertoire that shifted only slightly toward naive after ART. No data were available on ART adherence, viral resistance or therapy changes, limiting inferences about post-ART repertoire changes. Limited PBMC availability meant only the TCR beta chain was sequenced, without alpha chain pairing.

The V and J ends are trimmed by 6 bases and 3 bases, leaving 21 bases between them. Sequences MDHEN (CDR1) and SYDVKM (CDR2) are obtained from the germline V gene. From its cysteine to its phenylalanine, the CDR3 spans 16 amino acids. Of all the DNA, just the CDR3 is kept, 48 bases in frame from base 1. The immunoSEQ hsTCRB v3.0 assay was used at survey level resolution to sequence the TRB variable region. The target sequencing depth for TRB was roughly 40,000-55,000 T-cell genomes per sample. TRB libraries were pooled and sequenced on an Illumina MiSeq using a v3 150-cycle kit. The authors' pipeline ran thus. Analysis of repertoires was carried out in R inside a reproducible Nextflow workflow spanning QC, data transformation and analysis. Custom analyses were implemented in LymphoSeq2, an R package for AIRR-Seq data exploration. A few samples yielding fewer than 5000 total TRB sequences were excluded, leaving around 190 analyzed HIV repertoires. Among the roughly 200 retained HIV repertoires, 55 to 65 were collected before ART initiation and 129 after ART initiation. Each repertoire was downsampled to 5000 TRB nucleotide sequences, and summary statistics were averaged across 100 downsampling iterations. The analysis kept only TRB sequences whose CDR3 regions were at least seven amino acids long. Diversity was measured with a Shannon entropy-derived clonality score and the Gini coefficient. In the repertoire networks, any two of the top 5000 CDR3 amino acid sequences were linked whenever the two sequences differed by an edit distance of one. GLIPH2 predicted antigen specificity groups and MHC restriction for TRB CDR3 amino acid sequences. To flag known CMV, EBV, HIV or tissue antigen associations, CDR3 amino acid sequences were matched against VDJdb and McPAS-TCR. Pre-ART, post-ART and control groups were compared with Wilcoxon signed-rank tests and Holm-Bonferroni correction. The table comes from immuneACCESS by way of TCRdb, which keeps in-frame sequences with V and J called. Part of the clones is missing from these tables; in studies checked, under half for an unresolved V gene and the rest for unknown reasons. V and J calls and clone size are as listed in that table; D and trimming were resolved from the DNA. The sample table contains over 20,000 clones; only one count was recorded for roughly 82% of them. The ten largest clones add up to about 18% of the sample.

The chain is assembled from TRBV28 and TRBJ2-7; a tentative D match to TRBD2 spans 6 bases. Source: unsorted PBMCs, taken 0.1 years before starting antiretroviral therapy. The sequence was obtained from a man younger than 35 with HIV. The encoded CDR3 is CASSLGWDGRYYEQYF. Read as DNA, the sequence is TGTGCCAGCAGCCTCGGATGGGACGGGAGATACTACGAGCAGTACTTC. Extended through the reference TRBV28 and TRBJ2-7 proteins, this CDR3 yields the full variable domain: DVKVTQSSRYLVKRTGEKVFLECVQDMDHENMFWYRQDPGLGLRLIYFSYDVKMKEKGDIPEGYSVSREKKERFSLILESASTNQTSMYLCASSLGWDGRYYEQYFGPGTRLTVT.